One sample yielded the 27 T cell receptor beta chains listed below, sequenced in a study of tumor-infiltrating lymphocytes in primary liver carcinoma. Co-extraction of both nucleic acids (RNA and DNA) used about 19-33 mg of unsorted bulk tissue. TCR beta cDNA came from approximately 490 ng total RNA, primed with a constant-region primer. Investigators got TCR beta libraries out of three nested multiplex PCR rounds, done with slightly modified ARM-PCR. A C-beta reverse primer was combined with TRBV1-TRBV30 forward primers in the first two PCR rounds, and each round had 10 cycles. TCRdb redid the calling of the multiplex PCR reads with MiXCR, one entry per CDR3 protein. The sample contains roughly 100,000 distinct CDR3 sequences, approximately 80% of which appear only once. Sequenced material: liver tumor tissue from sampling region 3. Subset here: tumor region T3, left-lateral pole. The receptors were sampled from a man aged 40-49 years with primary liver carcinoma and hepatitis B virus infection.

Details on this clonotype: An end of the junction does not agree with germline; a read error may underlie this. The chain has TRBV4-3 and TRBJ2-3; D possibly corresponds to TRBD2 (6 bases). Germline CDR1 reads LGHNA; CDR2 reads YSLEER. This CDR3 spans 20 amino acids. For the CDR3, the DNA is TGCGCCAGCAACCAAGACGGTGGCCCCACGGGAGATCGAAGCATAGATACGCAGTATTTT. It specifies CASNQDGGPTGDRSIDTQYF.

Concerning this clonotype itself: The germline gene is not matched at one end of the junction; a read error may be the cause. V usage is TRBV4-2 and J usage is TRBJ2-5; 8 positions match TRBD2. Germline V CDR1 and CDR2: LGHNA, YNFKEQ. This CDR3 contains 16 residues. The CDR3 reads CASSQASSGSQETQYF. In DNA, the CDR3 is TGTGCTAGCAGCCAAGCGTCTAGCGGGTCTCAAGAGACCCAGTACTTC.

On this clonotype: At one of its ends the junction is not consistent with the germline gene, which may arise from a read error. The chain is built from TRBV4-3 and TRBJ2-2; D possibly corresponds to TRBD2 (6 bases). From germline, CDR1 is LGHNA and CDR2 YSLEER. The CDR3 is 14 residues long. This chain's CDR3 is CASSQGLNTREPFF. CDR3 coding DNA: TGCGCCAGCAGCCAGGGACTGAACACTCGGGAGCCGTTTTTT.

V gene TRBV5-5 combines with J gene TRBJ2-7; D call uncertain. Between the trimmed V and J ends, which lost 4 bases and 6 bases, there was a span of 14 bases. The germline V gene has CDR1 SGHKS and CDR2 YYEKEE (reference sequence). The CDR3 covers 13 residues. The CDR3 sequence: CASSLRHGSEQYF. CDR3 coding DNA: TGTGCCAGCAGCCTGCGACATGGTAGCGAGCAGTACTTC.

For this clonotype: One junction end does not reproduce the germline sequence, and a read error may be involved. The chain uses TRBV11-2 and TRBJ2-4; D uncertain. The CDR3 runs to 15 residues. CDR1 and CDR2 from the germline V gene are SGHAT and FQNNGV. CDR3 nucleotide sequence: TGTGGCAGCATTACTTCGGCGGTAGCCAAAAACATTCAGTACTTC. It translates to CGSITSAVAKNIQYF.

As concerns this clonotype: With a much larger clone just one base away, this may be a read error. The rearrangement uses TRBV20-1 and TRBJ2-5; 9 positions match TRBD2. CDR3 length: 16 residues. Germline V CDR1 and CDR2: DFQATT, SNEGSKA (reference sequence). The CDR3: CSATNVAGEVQVTQYF. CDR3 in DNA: TGCAGTGCTACCAACGTAGCGGGAGAAGTACAAGTGACCCAGTACTTC.

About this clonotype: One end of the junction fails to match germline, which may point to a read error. CDR3 loop: CSGGTGMTESLF. The CDR3 DNA reads as TGCAGCGGGGGGACAGGCATGACTGAATCTCTCTTT. The V call is TRBV29-1, the J call TRBJ1-1, with TRBD1 matching over 8 bases. The CDR3 is 12 residues long. CDR1 is SQVTM, CDR2 ANQGSEA, per germline. The full variable domain, completed using reference TRBV29-1 and TRBJ1-1, is SAVISQKPSRDICQRGTSLTIQCQVDSQVTMMFWYRQQPGQSLTLIATANQGSEATYESGFVIDKFPISRPNLTFSTLTVSNMSPEDSSIYLCSGGTGMTESLFGQGTRLTVV.

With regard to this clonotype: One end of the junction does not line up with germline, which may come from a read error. CDR3 amino acids: CSVWGLSYNDQFF. DNA of the CDR3: TGCAGCGTGTGGGGACTATCTTACAATGATCAGTTCTTC. This sequence joins TRBV29-1 and TRBJ2-1; TRBD2 matches 7 bases. The CDR3 runs to 13 residues. Germline CDR1 is SQVTM and CDR2 is ANQGSEA.

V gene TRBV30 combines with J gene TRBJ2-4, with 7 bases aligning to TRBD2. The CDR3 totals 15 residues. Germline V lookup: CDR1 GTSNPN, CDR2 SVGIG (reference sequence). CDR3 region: CDGSNRGVTKNIQYF. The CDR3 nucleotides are TGTGACGGGAGTAACCGGGGGGTAACCAAAAACATTCAGTACTTC.

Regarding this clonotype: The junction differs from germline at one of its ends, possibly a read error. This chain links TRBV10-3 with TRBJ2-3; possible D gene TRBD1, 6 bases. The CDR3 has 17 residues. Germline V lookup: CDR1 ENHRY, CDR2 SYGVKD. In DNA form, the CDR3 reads TGTGACATCAGTGAGGGGGTAATTCGAGGGAGTGCAGATACGCAGTATTTT. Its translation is CDISEGVIRGSADTQYF.

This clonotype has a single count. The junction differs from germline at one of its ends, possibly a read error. The CDR3 DNA sequence: TGCGCCAGCTGCTTGGGTGGACTAGCGGGAGAAGGGACCCAATACTTC. It encodes CASCLGGLAGEGTQYF. V is TRBV5-1 and J is TRBJ2-5; 13 nucleotides align to TRBD2. The CDR3 is made up of 16 amino acids. Germline CDR1 and CDR2: SGHRS and YFSETQ.

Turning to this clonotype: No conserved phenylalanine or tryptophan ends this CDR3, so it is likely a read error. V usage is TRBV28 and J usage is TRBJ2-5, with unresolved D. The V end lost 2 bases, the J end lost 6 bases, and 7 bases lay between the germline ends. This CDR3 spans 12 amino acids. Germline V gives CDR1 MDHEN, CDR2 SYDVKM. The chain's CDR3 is CASSLQKKTQYS. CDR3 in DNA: TGTGCCAGCAGTTTACAAAAAAAGACCCAGTACTCC.

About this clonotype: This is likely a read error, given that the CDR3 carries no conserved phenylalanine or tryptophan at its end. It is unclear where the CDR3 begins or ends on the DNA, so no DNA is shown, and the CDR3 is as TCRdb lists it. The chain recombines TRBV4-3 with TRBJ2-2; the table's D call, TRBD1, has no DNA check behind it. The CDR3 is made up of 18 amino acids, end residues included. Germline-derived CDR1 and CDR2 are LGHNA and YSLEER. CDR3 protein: CASSQYHWTGGYTGELLS.

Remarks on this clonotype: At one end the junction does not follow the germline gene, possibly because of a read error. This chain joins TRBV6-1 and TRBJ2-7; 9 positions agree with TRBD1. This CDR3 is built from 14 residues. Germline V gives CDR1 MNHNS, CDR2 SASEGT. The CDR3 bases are TGTGCCTGCAGCCTCGGGACAGGGTTGGTCGAGCAGTACTTC. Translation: CACSLGTGLVEQYF.

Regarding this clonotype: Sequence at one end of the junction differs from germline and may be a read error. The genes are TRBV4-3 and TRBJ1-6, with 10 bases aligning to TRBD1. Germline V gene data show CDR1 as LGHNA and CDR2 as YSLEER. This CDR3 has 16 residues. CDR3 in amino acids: CASSFRDRGRNSPLHF. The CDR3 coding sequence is TGTGCCAGCAGCTTCCGGGACAGGGGAAGGAATTCACCCCTCCACTTT.

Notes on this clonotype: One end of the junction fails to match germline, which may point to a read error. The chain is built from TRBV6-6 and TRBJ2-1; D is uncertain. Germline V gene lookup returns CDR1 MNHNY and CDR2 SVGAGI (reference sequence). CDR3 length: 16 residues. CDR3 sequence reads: CASKPYIESNYNEQFF. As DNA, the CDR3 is TGTGCCAGCAAGCCCTACATAGAATCAAACTACAATGAACAGTTCTTC.

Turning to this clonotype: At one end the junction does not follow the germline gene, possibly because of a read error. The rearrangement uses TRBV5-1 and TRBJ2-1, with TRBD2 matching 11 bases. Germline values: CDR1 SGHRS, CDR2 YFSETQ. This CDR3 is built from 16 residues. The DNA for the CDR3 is TGCGCCAGCAGCTTCTCGCTAGCGGGAGGAGGCAATGAACAGTTCTTC. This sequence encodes CASSFSLAGGGNEQFF.

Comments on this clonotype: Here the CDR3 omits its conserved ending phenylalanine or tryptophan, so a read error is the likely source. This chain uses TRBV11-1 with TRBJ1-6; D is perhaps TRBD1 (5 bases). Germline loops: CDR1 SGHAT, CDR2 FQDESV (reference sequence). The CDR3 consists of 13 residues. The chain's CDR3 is CSISRTLISPLHL. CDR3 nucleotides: TGTTCCATCAGCCGGACACTGATTTCACCCCTCCACCTT.

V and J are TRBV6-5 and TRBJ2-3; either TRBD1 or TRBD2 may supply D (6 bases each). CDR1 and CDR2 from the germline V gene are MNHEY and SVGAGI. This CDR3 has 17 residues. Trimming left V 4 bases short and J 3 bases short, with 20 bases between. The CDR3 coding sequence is TGTGCCAGCAGTTCACTCCACATAAGAGGGGGGACAGATACGCAGTATTTT. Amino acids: CASSSLHIRGGTDTQYF.

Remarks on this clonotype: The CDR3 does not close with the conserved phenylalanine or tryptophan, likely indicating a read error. The CDR3 bases are TGTGCCAGCAGTTCCAGGATCGGGGTCGTCAACTATGGCTACACCTCC. This encodes CASSSRIGVVNYGYTS. This chain joins TRBV6-5 and TRBJ1-2; D gene unclear. This CDR3 comprises 16 residues. Germline V lookup: CDR1 MNHEY, CDR2 SVGAGI. V lost 4 bases and J 2 bases, leaving 17 bases between the germline ends.

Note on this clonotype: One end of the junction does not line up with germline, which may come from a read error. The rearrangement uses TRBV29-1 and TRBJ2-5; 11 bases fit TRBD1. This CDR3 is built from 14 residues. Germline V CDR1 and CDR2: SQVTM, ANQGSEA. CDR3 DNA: TGCAGTGTTGCTTCCGGGACAGGGGGAGAGACCCAGTACTTC. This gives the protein CSVASGTGGETQYF.

The CDR3 protein is CAWTPRGDTKYF. The DNA of the CDR3 is TGTGCCTGGACCCCCCGTGGAGATACGAAATATTTT. The chain employs TRBV30 and TRBJ2-3; no clear D gene. Per germline, CDR1 GTSNPN and CDR2 SVGIG (reference sequence). CDR3 size: 12 residues. The ends were cut back, 4 bases at V and 15 bases at J, with 20 bases in the middle.

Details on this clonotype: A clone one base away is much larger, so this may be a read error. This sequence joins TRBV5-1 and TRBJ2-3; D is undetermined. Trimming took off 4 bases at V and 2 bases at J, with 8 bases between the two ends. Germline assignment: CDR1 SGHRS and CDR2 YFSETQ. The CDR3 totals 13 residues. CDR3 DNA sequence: TGCGCCAGCAGCGAGGAGTCCACAGATACGCAGTATTTT. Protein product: CASSEESTDTQYF.

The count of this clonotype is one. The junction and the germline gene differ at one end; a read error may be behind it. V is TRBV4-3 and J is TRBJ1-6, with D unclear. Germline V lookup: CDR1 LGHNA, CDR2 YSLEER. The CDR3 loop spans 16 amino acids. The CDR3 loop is CTISQAQTVDNSPLHF. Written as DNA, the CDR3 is TGCACCATCAGCCAAGCACAAACCGTCGATAATTCACCCCTACACTTT.

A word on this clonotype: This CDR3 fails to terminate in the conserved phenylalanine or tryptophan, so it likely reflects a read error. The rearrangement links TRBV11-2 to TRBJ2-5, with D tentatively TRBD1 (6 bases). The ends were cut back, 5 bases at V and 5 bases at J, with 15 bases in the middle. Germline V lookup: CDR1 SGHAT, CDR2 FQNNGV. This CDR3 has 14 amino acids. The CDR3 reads CASSVYRDRETQYL. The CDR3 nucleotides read TGTGCCAGCAGCGTATACAGGGATAGGGAGACCCAGTACCTC.

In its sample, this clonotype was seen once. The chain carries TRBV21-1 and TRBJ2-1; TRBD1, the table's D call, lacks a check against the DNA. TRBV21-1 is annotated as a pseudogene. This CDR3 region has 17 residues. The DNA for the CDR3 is TGTGCAAGCTACAGGGAGGCTGGGACAGGGGTGGTCAATGAGCAGTTCTTC. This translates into CASYREAGTGVVNEQFF.

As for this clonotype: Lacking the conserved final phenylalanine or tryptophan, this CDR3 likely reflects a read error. DNA of the CDR3: TGCGCCAGCAGCCAAAACTGGGGGGGGGTGACCCAGTACCTC. Translation gives CASSQNWGGVTQYL. This chain links TRBV4-3 with TRBJ2-5; 7 bases line up with TRBD2. With 2 bases clipped from V and 7 bases from J, the junction kept 7 bases outside the gene matches. Germline-derived CDR1 and CDR2 are LGHNA and YSLEER. The CDR3 contains 14 residues.